Sequencing of this TCR beta chain was carried out in a study of CD8 T cells in ankylosing spondylitis. Study conclusions and caveats: Ankylosing spondylitis blood seemed to carry a telltale TCR beta motif made of roughly 8 highly homologous variants. Relatively scarce in peripheral blood, disease-linked clones were CD8+.

On this clonotype itself: The antigen is not known.

Preparation of TCR beta libraries was done by quantitative 5'-RACE with molecular barcodes. MiXCR, run by TCRdb on the 5' RACE reads, gives a single entry per CDR3 protein. The table records some 700,000 distinct CDR3 sequences, roughly 19% of them present only once. The trim removed 7 bases at V and 8 bases at J, leaving 8 bases unmatched. Germline assignment: CDR1 ENHRY and CDR2 SYGVKD. The CDR3 has 14 amino acids. Material: blood, either unsorted or a sorted T cell fraction (not recorded which). The chain carries TRBV10-3 and TRBJ2-1; 10 bases align to TRBD2. The clonotype originates from a male donor with ankylosing spondylitis. CDR3 in amino acids: CAINKREGSYEQFF. The CDR3 DNA reads TGTGCCATCAATAAGCGGGAGGGCTCTTATGAGCAGTTCTTC.